The 11 T cell receptor beta chains below were found in one sample sequenced in a study of Ad26.COV2.S vaccination and SARS-CoV-2 variants. The treatment is: around 19 received Ad26.COV2.S at low or high dose, single or two shots; 5 received placebo; per-sample allocation not given. Following the first vaccine or placebo injection, samples were taken on day 63. The method was immunoSEQ multiplex PCR; TCRdb's version includes in-frame clones alone and lacks a portion of them. In the table there are some 300,000 clones, more than 70% of which are singletons. The starting material was peripheral blood, obtained in a trial of Ad26.COV2.S vaccine versus placebo. Source of these receptors: a person between 18 and 65 years old who received the Ad26.COV2.S COVID-19 vaccine or a placebo.

This clone was recorded only once. The V call is TRBV19, the J call TRBJ2-7; TRBD1 aligns across 8 bases. V was clipped by 5 bases and J by 6 bases; unmatched bases: 3. The CDR3 length is 12 residues. The germline CDR1 and CDR2 sequences are LNHDA and SQIVND (reference sequence). The CDR3 sequence: CASSHDRGEQYF. The DNA of the CDR3 is TGTGCCAGTAGTCACGACAGGGGCGAGCAGTACTTC.

The chain recombines TRBV9 with TRBJ2-3, with a weak D call TRBD1 (5 bases). The length of the CDR3 is 15 residues. Germline lookup yields CDR1 SGDLS and CDR2 YYNGEE. The germline V and J ends were trimmed by 0 bases and 3 bases, with 11 bases remaining between them. CDR3 protein: CASSVAGALTDTQYF. In nucleotides, the CDR3 is TGTGCCAGCAGCGTAGCTGGGGCGCTTACAGATACGCAGTATTTT.

This rearrangement joins TRBV7-2 to TRBJ2-5; D may be TRBD1 or TRBD2 (5 bases each). Germline V gives CDR1 SGHTA, CDR2 FQGNSA. CDR3 length: 14 residues. Trimming took 2 bases from V and 6 from J, leaving 13 bases between them. CDR3 residues: CASSLQPGSQTQYF. CDR3 nucleotides: TGTGCCAGCAGCTTACAGCCAGGGAGTCAGACCCAGTACTTC.

The V call is TRBV4-1, the J call TRBJ1-1; 8 nucleotides align to TRBD1. The CDR3 is 17 amino acids. Unmatched junction bases numbered 11, after V lost 4 bases and J lost 1 base. Germline CDR1 and CDR2: MGHRA and YSYEKL. CDR3 bases: TGCGCCAGCAGCCCTCCAGGGGGCAAGGCGTCGAACACTGAAGCTTTCTTT. It codes for CASSPPGGKASNTEAFF.

This clone was detected only once. The chain employs TRBV3-1 (or the pseudogene TRBV3-2) and TRBJ1-2, with TRBD1 matching over 9 bases. With V trimmed by 0 bases and J by 0 bases, 2 bases remained unmatched. In germline, CDR1 is LGHDT, CDR2 YNNKEL (reference sequence). The CDR3 extends over 16 amino acids. The CDR3 is CASSQERDRANYGYTF. The CDR3 DNA sequence: TGTGCCAGCAGCCAAGAGCGGGACAGGGCTAACTATGGCTACACCTTC.

The rearrangement uses TRBV19 and TRBJ1-2, with D hard to call. The germline V and J ends were trimmed by 5 bases and 2 bases, with 9 bases remaining between them. CDR1 LNHDA and CDR2 SQIVND come from the germline V gene (reference sequence). This CDR3 is built from 13 residues. The CDR3 region has the DNA TGTGCCAGTAGTGTGACGGGGAACTATGGCTACACCTTC. Its protein product is CASSVTGNYGYTF.

The CDR3 here is CASSPRQGVYGYTF. Written as DNA, the CDR3 is TGTGCCAGTAGTCCCAGGCAGGGAGTCTATGGCTACACCTTC. The chain is built from TRBV19 and TRBJ1-2; D perhaps matches TRBD1 (5 bases). Germline CDR1 LNHDA, CDR2 SQIVND (reference sequence). The CDR3 sequence is 14 residues long. Trimming shortened V by 5 bases and J by 4 bases, and 14 bases separated the two germline ends.

The chain links TRBV4-1 to TRBJ2-5; D not resolved. V was trimmed by 3 bases and J by 2 bases, leaving 10 bases between them. From germline, CDR1 is MGHRA and CDR2 YSYEKL. The CDR3 is 14 residues long. The CDR3 sequence is CASSQTHSQETQYF. For the CDR3, the DNA is TGCGCCAGCAGCCAGACACATTCGCAAGAGACCCAGTACTTC.

The chain uses TRBV6-2 or TRBV6-3 and TRBJ2-7; D not resolved. This CDR3 has 14 amino acids. V was pared by 0 bases and J by 5 bases, with 11 bases between. Germline V lookup: CDR1 MNHEY, CDR2 SVGEGT. Here the CDR3 reads CASSYSGRVHEQYF. CDR3 DNA: TGTGCCAGCAGTTACTCGGGCCGAGTTCACGAGCAGTACTTC.

This chain connects TRBV2 to TRBJ1-6; a weak D match, TRBD1 (5 bases). Germline values: CDR1 SNHLY, CDR2 FYNNEI. The CDR3 spans 15 residues. V was pared by 5 bases and J by 6 bases, with 14 bases between. The CDR3 here is CASSQAGNGNSPLHF. CDR3 DNA: TGTGCCAGCAGTCAGGCAGGGAACGGTAATTCACCCCTCCACTTT. The full variable domain, completed using reference TRBV2 and TRBJ1-6, is EPEVTQTPSHQVTQMGQEVILRCVPISNHLYFYWYRQILGQKVEFLVSFYNNEISEKSEIFDDQFSVERPDGSNFTLKIRSTKLEDSAMYFCASSQAGNGNSPLHFGNGTRLTVT.

The chain uses TRBV5-1 and TRBJ2-7; perhaps TRBD1 as D (5 bases). Germline V gene data show CDR1 as SGHRS and CDR2 as YFSETQ. V gave up 6 bases and J gave up 1 base, with 14 bases separating them. The CDR3 is made up of 14 amino acids. DNA for the CDR3: TGCGCCAGCACACCAGACAGTATTTCCTACGAGCAGTACTTC. Translating it yields CASTPDSISYEQYF.